The 29 T cell receptor beta chains reported below all come from one sample, sequenced in a study of circulating tumor DNA in untreated peripheral T-cell lymphoma. Profiling relied on immunoSEQ multiplex PCR, and the TCRdb table lists in-frame clones only, not all of them. The sample includes roughly 10,000 clones, roughly 80% of them seen just once. Specimen: tumor tissue. These receptors all stem from a human donor with peripheral T-cell lymphoma.

This sequence joins TRBV19 and TRBJ1-5; D unclear. The CDR3 has 15 residues. The V gene lost 3 bases and the J gene lost 0 bases, with 9 bases spanning the gap. Germline CDR1 is LNHDA and CDR2 is SQIVND (reference sequence). Here the CDR3 reads CASSIGVYSNQPQHF. The CDR3 DNA reads as TGTGCCAGTAGTATTGGTGTGTATAGCAATCAGCCCCAGCATTTT.

The chain recombines TRBV6-8 with TRBJ1-1, with D tentatively TRBD1 (6 bases). V shed 10 bases and J shed 0 bases, with 12 bases lying between them. Germline CDR1 MNHGY, CDR2 SAAAGT. The CDR3 runs 13 residues. CDR3 bases: TGTGCCACCATGGACAGTCTGAACACTGAAGCTTTCTTT. Residues: CATMDSLNTEAFF.

The rearrangement joins TRBV6-8 to TRBJ1-2, with D uncertain. The length of the CDR3 is 15 residues. Trimming cost V 2 bases and J 4 bases, with 14 bases left between them. CDR1 is MNHGY, CDR2 SAAAGT, per germline. Written as DNA, the CDR3 is TGTGCCAGCAGTTACGAAGTTCGAACGCCCTATGGCTACACCTTC. Its protein product is CASSYEVRTPYGYTF.

The chain employs TRBV7-6 and TRBJ1-4, with TRBD1 identical over 9 bases. V gave up 6 bases and J gave up 7 bases; unmatched junction bases: 12. Germline CDR1 reads SGHVS; CDR2 reads FNYEAQ. The CDR3 runs to 16 residues. The CDR3 bases are TGTGCCAGCAGTTTTACCTCCGGGACAGGGTTTGAAAAACTGTTTTTT. Translation: CASSFTSGTGFEKLFF.

This chain links TRBV6-8 with TRBJ1-1; 7 bases are shared with TRBD1. This CDR3 contains 13 residues. Trimming took 10 bases from V and 3 from J; bases not matched to a gene: 8. Germline V lookup: CDR1 MNHGY, CDR2 SAAAGT. The CDR3 loop is CAISTTGYTEAFF. The CDR3, as DNA: TGTGCCATCAGCACGACAGGGTACACTGAAGCTTTCTTT.

The rearrangement joins TRBV18 to TRBJ1-6; 7 bases agree with TRBD1. The V gene end was trimmed by 3 bases and the J gene end by 11 bases; junction bases not matched to a gene: 10. The CDR3 is 15 residues long. The germline V gene encodes CDR1 KGHSH and CDR2 LQKENI. This CDR3 reads CASSPRGPHSTPLHF. In DNA form, the CDR3 reads TGTGCCAGCTCACCTAGGGGGCCCCACTCCACACCCCTCCACTTT.

This sequence joins TRBV19 and TRBJ1-3; D ambiguous. Germline CDR1 is LNHDA and CDR2 is SQIVND (reference sequence). This CDR3 spans 15 amino acids. Trimming pared 3 bases from V and 0 bases from J, leaving 9 bases between. CDR3 protein: CASSIASNSGNTIYF. The CDR3 DNA sequence: TGTGCCAGTAGTATCGCATCTAACTCTGGAAACACCATATATTTT.

This chain uses TRBV19 with TRBJ1-5; D call uncertain. Deletions cut 3 bases from V and 4 bases from J, with 10 bases between. CDR1 is LNHDA and CDR2 is SQIVND in the germline V gene (reference sequence). The CDR3 has 14 amino acids. In DNA, the CDR3 is TGTGCCAGTAGTATCGTGGCGGGGAATCAGCCCCAGCATTTT. It encodes CASSIVAGNQPQHF. Complete variable domain (other parts from reference TRBV19 and TRBJ1-5): DGGITQSPKYLFRKEGQNVTLSCEQNLNHDAMYWYRQDPGQGLRLIYYSQIVNDFQKGDIAEGYSVSREKKESFPLTVTSAQKNPTAFYLCASSIVAGNQPQHFGDGTRLSIL.

The V and J genes are TRBV11-3 and TRBJ2-1; TRBD2 matches 8 bases. CDR1 and CDR2 from the germline V gene are SGHNT and YENEEA. The trim removed 6 bases at V and 3 bases at J, leaving 7 bases unmatched. The CDR3 is 15 amino acids. CDR3 protein: CASSLSGVSYNEQFF. CDR3 DNA: TGTGCCAGCAGTCTTAGCGGGGTGAGCTACAATGAGCAGTTCTTC.

The chain joins TRBV12-5 to TRBJ1-5, with D possibly TRBD1 on 6 matching bases. The assigned J gene may be wrong: the sequence end matches TRBJ2-3 better. The CDR3 runs 16 residues. CDR1 and CDR2 from the germline V gene are LGHNT and FRNRAP. CDR3 sequence reads: CASGSRPLQGRAPQYF. In DNA form, the CDR3 reads TGTGCTAGTGGTTCCCGCCCATTACAGGGAAGGGCGCCCCAGTATTTT.

The V and J genes are TRBV1 and TRBJ2-2; the table's D call, TRBD2, was not checked against the DNA. TRBV1 is deemed a pseudogene. The length of the CDR3 is 15 residues. As DNA, the CDR3 is TGCGCCAGCCGACCCGTTTCGGCGGCCACCGGGGAGCTGTTTTTT. Translated, it gives CASRPVSAATGELFF.

CDR3 DNA: TGTGCCAGCAGCTCGCTCATTGTCTCTGGAAACACCATATATTTT. Translating gives CASSSLIVSGNTIYF. The rearrangement uses TRBV11-1 and TRBJ1-3; D gene ambiguous. The germline V gene has CDR1 SGHAT and CDR2 FQDESV (reference sequence). This CDR3 contains 15 residues. V was pared by 4 bases and J by 0 bases, with 10 bases between. Drawing the rest from reference TRBV11-1 and TRBJ1-3, the complete variable domain is EAEVAQSPRYKITEKSQAVAFWCDPISGHATLYWYRQILGQGPELLVQFQDESVVDDSQLPKDRFSAERLKGVDSTLKIQPAELGDSAMYLCASSSLIVSGNTIYFGEGSWLTVV.

The chain couples TRBV11-3 to TRBJ1-1; no clear D. The length of the CDR3 is 16 residues. Germline CDR1 and CDR2: SGHNT and YENEEA. The ends were cut back, 3 bases at V and 6 bases at J, with 20 bases in the middle. In nucleotides, the CDR3 is TGTGCCAGCAGCTTGCCCCCCATTTTTAGGGAATCTGAAGCTTTCTTT. This codes for CASSLPPIFRESEAFF.

This chain connects TRBV6-8 to TRBJ1-5; the D is unclear. The V end was cut by 10 bases, the J end by 2 bases, with 12 bases between. This CDR3 has 13 amino acids. Germline CDR1 is MNHGY and CDR2 is SAAAGT. CDR3 sequence reads: CAINPGGNQPQHF. CDR3 sequence (DNA): TGTGCCATCAACCCTGGGGGCAATCAGCCCCAGCATTTT.

The DNA for the CDR3 is TGTGCCAGTAGTACCGGGACAGGGGGGAGCTATGGCTACACCTTC. Its protein is CASSTGTGGSYGYTF. The chain is built from TRBV19 and TRBJ1-2; 11 nucleotides match TRBD1. Trimming at V came to 4 bases and at J to 4 bases, leaving 5 bases not matched to a gene. Germline loops: CDR1 LNHDA, CDR2 SQIVND (reference sequence). The CDR3 has 15 residues.

This clone was recorded only once. V is TRBV11-3 and J is TRBJ2-7; a possible D gene is TRBD2 (6 bases). Germline V gene data show CDR1 as SGHNT and CDR2 as YENEEA. The CDR3 consists of 15 residues. The V end was cut by 1 base, the J end by 3 bases, with 13 bases between. In nucleotides, the CDR3 is TGTGCCAGCAGCTTAGTTGGGGGGAGTTACTACGAGCAGTACTTC. Protein: CASSLVGGSYYEQYF.

Concerning this clone: The junction and the germline gene differ at one end; a read error may be behind it. The chain recombines TRBV11-3 with TRBJ1-1; possibly TRBD1 for D (5 bases). This CDR3 is built from 17 residues. From germline, CDR1 is SGHNT and CDR2 YENEEA. For the CDR3, the DNA is TGTGTCAGCAGCTTGTTCGGGGCGAAAATGGGGAACACTGAAGCTTTCTTT. Amino acid sequence: CVSSLFGAKMGNTEAFF.

V is TRBV15 and J is TRBJ2-7; D gene ambiguous. Between the trimmed V and J ends, which lost 3 bases and 2 bases, there was a span of 14 bases. CDR3 length: 15 residues. Germline lookup yields CDR1 LNHNV and CDR2 YYDKDF (reference sequence). CDR3 nucleotides: TGTGCCACCAGCAGGGAAACTGATTCCACCTACGAGCAGTACTTC. Its translation: CATSRETDSTYEQYF.

The chain has TRBV30 and TRBJ1-1; D gene uncertain. Germline CDR1 and CDR2: GTSNPN and SVGIG (reference sequence). Trimming cost V 1 base and J 1 base, with 4 bases left between them. The CDR3 loop spans 12 amino acids. The CDR3 reads CAWSGENTEAFF. The CDR3 coding sequence is TGTGCCTGGAGTGGGGAGAACACTGAAGCTTTCTTT. Full variable domain (remainder filled in from reference TRBV30 and TRBJ1-1): SQTIHQWPATLVQPVGSPLSLECTVEGTSNPNLYWYRQAAGRGLQLLFYSVGIGQISSEVPQNLSASRPQDRQFILSSKKLLLSDSGFYLCAWSGENTEAFFGQGTRLTVV.

The rearrangement uses TRBV19 and TRBJ1-1; 7 bases agree with TRBD1. After removal of 1 base from V and 1 base from J, the junction contained 6 bases not matched to a gene. Germline V gene lookup returns CDR1 LNHDA and CDR2 SQIVND (reference sequence). This CDR3 comprises 16 residues. CDR3 residues: CASSIVQGVTNTEAFF. Here the CDR3 DNA reads TGTGCCAGTAGTATAGTTCAGGGGGTCACGAACACTGAAGCTTTCTTT.

The chain has TRBV19 and TRBJ1-1; D unresolved. Germline-derived CDR1 and CDR2 are LNHDA and SQIVND (reference sequence). The CDR3 spans 12 residues. Trimming removed 7 bases at V and 0 bases at J, with 6 bases between. The DNA of the CDR3 is TGTGCCAGTAAATGGATGAACACTGAAGCTTTCTTT. Residues: CASKWMNTEAFF.

The CDR3 DNA is TGTGCCAGCAGTCTTGCGAGGTGGGGGGTCTACAATGAGCAGTTCTTC. It codes for CASSLARWGVYNEQFF. This chain uses TRBV6-8 with TRBJ2-1, with D possibly matching TRBD2 (6 bases). The length of the CDR3 is 16 residues. Germline values: CDR1 MNHGY, CDR2 SAAAGT. Trimming shortened V by 5 bases and J by 3 bases, and 17 bases separated the two germline ends.

The V and J genes are TRBV30 and TRBJ2-7, with no clear D. Germline loops: CDR1 GTSNPN, CDR2 SVGIG (reference sequence). The CDR3 runs to 13 residues. With 0 bases removed from V and 2 bases from J, the gap between germline ends came to 8 bases. CDR3 amino acids: CAWSVAQPYEQYF. The CDR3 DNA is TGTGCCTGGAGTGTAGCACAACCCTACGAGCAGTACTTC.

The rearrangement links TRBV19 to TRBJ2-1; TRBD1 aligns across 7 bases. The CDR3 has 15 residues. V shed 1 base, J shed 0 bases, and the junction held 0 bases outside the gene matches. The germline gives CDR1 LNHDA, CDR2 SQIVND (reference sequence). For the CDR3, the DNA is TGTGCCAGTAGTATAGGACAGGGCTCCTACAATGAGCAGTTCTTC. Its translation is CASSIGQGSYNEQFF.

This sequence joins TRBV14 and TRBJ2-1, with TRBD2 as a possible D gene (5 bases). Germline V CDR1 and CDR2: SGHDN, FVKESK. There are 16 residues in the CDR3. The germline V and J ends were trimmed by 3 bases and 2 bases, with 14 bases remaining between them. CDR3 residues: CASSQTLAYTYNEQFF. For the CDR3, the DNA is TGTGCCAGCAGCCAGACTCTAGCCTACACCTACAATGAGCAGTTCTTC.

This clone was seen more than once but under ten times. The chain links TRBV19 to TRBJ2-3; 8 nucleotides agree with TRBD2. The junction had 6 bases not matched to a gene; V was cut back by 8 bases and J by 2 bases. The CDR3 loop spans 14 amino acids. In germline, CDR1 is LNHDA, CDR2 SQIVND (reference sequence). The DNA of the CDR3 is TGTGCCAGTGAGGGCGGGGGGCTCACAGATACGCAGTATTTT. Its translation is CASEGGGLTDTQYF.

Comments on this clone: The junction departs from germline at one end; a sequencing error may be responsible. The CDR3 coding sequence is TGTGCCATCAGTGAGTTCAACGGGGGAAATCAGTCCCAGCATTTT. This sequence encodes CAISEFNGGNQSQHF. The chain links TRBV10-3 to TRBJ1-5; D may be TRBD1 (5 bases). CDR1 and CDR2 (germline): ENHRY, SYGVKD. The CDR3 contains 15 residues.

This sequence joins TRBV11-3 and TRBJ2-7, with D unresolved. The CDR3 is 15 amino acids. V lost 2 bases and J 1 base, leaving 12 bases between the germline ends. The germline V gene has CDR1 SGHNT and CDR2 YENEEA. CDR3 sequence (DNA): TGTGCCAGCAGCTTAAGCGAGGTCGTGTCCTACGAGCAGTACTTC. Translation gives CASSLSEVVSYEQYF.

The chain links TRBV10-3 to TRBJ2-1; a weak D match, TRBD1 (8 bases). CDR3 length equals 15 residues. V lost 0 bases, J lost 6 bases, and 12 bases lay in between. Germline-derived CDR1 and CDR2 are ENHRY and SYGVKD. CDR3 residues: CAISESDREGNEQFF. CDR3 DNA: TGTGCCATCAGTGAGTCGGACAGGGAGGGCAATGAGCAGTTCTTC.